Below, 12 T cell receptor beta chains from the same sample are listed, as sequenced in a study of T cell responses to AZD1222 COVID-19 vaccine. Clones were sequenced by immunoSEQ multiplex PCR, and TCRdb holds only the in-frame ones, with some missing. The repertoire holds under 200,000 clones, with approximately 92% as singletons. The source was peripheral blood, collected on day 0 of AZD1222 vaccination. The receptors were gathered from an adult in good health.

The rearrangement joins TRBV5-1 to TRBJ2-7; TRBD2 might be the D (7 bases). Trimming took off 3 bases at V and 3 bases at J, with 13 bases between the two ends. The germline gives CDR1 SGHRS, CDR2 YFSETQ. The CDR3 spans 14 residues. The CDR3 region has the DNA TGCGCCAGCAGCTGGGAGGGGGGATTCTACGAGCAGTACTTC. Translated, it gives CASSWEGGFYEQYF. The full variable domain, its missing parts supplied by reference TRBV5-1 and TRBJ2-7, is KAGVTQTPRYLIKTRGQQVTLSCSPISGHRSVSWYQQTPGQGLQFLFEYFSETQRNKGNFPGRFSGRQFSNSRSEMNVSTLELGDSALYLCASSWEGGFYEQYFGPGTRLTVT.

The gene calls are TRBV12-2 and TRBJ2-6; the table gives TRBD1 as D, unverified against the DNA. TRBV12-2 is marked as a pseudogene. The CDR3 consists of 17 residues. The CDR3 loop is CASRPGFDSSGANVLTF. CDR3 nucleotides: TGTGCAAGTCGCCCAGGTTTTGATAGCTCTGGGGCCAACGTCCTGACTTTC.

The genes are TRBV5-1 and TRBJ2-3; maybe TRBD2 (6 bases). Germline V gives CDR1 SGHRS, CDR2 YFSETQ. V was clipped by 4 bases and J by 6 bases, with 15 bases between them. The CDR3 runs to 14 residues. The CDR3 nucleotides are TGCGCCAGCAGCCCTGGGACTTCGGGGGATACGCAGTATTTT. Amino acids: CASSPGTSGDTQYF.

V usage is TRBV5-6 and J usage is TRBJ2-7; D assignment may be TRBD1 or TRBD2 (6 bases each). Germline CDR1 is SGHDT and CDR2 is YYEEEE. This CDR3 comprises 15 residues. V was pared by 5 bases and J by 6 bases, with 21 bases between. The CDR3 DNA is TGTGCCAGCAGGGCGGGACCGGGACAATACACCGAGCAGTACTTC. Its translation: CASRAGPGQYTEQYF.

This chain's CDR3 is CASKPGTVNEKLFF. CDR3 sequence (DNA): TGTGCCAGCAAACCCGGGACAGTCAATGAAAAACTGTTTTTT. V is TRBV25-1 and J is TRBJ1-4; 7 bases fit TRBD1. This CDR3 contains 14 residues. The germline V gene encodes CDR1 MGHDK and CDR2 SYGVNS. V lost 7 bases and J lost 5; bases outside the gene matches: 7.

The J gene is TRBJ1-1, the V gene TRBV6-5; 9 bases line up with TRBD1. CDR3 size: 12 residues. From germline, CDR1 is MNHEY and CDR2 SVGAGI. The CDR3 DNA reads TGTGCTGCCGGGACAGGGTGGACTGAAGCTTTCTTT. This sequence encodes CAAGTGWTEAFF.

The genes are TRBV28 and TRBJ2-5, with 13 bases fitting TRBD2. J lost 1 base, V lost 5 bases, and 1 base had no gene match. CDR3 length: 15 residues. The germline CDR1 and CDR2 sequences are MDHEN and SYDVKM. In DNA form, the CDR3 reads TGTGCCAGCAGTCGACTAGCGGGGGGCCAAGAGACCCAGTACTTC. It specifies CASSRLAGGQETQYF.

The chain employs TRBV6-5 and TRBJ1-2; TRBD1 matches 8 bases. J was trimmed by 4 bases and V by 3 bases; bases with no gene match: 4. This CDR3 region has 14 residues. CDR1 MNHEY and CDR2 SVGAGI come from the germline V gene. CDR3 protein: CASSYQGAGYGYTF. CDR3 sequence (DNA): TGTGCCAGCAGTTATCAGGGGGCCGGCTATGGCTACACCTTC.

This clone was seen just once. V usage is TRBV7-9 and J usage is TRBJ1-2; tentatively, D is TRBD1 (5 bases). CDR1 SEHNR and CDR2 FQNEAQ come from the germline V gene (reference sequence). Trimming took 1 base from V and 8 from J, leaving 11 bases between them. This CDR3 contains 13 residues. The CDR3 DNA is TGTGCCAGCAGCTTAGGAATAGGGGTCGGCTACACCTTC. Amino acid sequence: CASSLGIGVGYTF. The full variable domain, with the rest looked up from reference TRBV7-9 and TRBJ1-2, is DTGVSQNPRHKITKRGQNVTFRCDPISEHNRLYWYRQTLGQGPEFLTYFQNEAQLEKSRLLSDRFSAERPKGSFSTLEIQRTEQGDSAMYLCASSLGIGVGYTFGSGTRLTVV.

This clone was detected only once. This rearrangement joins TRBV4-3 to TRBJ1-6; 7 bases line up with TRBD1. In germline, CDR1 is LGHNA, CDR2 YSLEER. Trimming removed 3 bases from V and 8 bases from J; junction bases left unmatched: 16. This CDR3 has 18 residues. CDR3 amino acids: CASSHQVLGQNVDSPLHF. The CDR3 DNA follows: TGCGCCAGCAGCCACCAAGTCCTGGGACAGAATGTGGATTCACCCCTCCACTTT.

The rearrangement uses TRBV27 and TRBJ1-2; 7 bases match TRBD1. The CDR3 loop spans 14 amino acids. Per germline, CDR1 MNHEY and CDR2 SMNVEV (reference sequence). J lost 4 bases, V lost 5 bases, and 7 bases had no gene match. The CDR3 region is CASSPQQGIYGYTF. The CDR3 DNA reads TGTGCCAGCAGTCCCCAACAGGGGATCTATGGCTACACCTTC.

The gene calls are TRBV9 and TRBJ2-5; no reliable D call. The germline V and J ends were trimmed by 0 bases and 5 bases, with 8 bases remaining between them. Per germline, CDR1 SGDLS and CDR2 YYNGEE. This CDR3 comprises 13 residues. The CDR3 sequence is CASSVAAAETQYF. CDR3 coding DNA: TGTGCCAGCAGCGTAGCCGCGGCGGAGACCCAGTACTTC.